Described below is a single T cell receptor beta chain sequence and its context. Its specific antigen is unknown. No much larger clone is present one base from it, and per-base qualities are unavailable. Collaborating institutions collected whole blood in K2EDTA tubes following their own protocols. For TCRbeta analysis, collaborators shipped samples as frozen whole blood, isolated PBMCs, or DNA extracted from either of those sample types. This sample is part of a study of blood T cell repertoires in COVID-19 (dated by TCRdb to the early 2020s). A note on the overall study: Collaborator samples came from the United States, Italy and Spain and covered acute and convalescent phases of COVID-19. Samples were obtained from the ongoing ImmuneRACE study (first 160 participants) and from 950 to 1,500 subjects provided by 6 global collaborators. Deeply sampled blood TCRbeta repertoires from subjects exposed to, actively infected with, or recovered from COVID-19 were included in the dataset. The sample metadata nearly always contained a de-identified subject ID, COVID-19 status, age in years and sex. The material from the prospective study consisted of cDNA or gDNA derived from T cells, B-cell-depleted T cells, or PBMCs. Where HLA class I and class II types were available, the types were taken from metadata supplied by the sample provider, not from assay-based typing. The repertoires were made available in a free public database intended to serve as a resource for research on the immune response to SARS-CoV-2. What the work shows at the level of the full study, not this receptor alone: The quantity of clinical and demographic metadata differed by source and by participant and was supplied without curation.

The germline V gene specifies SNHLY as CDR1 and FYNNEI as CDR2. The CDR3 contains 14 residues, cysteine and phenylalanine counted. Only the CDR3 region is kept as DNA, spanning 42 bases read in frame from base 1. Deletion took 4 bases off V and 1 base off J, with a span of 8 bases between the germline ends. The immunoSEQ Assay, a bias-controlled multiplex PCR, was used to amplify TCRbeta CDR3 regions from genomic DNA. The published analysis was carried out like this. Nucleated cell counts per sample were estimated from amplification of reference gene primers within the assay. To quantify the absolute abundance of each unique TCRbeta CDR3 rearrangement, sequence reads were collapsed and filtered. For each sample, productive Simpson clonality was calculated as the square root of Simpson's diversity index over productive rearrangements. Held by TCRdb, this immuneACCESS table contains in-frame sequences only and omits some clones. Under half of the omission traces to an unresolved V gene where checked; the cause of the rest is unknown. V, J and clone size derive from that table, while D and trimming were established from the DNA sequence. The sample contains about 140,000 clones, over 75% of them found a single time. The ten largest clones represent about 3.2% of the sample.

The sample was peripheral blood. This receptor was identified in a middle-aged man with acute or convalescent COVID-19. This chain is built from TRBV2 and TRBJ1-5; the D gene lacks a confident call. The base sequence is TGTGCCAGCAGTGTGGCCCTGAGCAATCAGCCCCAGCATTTT. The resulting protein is CASSVALSNQPQHF.